This section outlines one T cell receptor beta chain sequence together with its context. The length of the CDR3 is 17 residues. CDR1 SQVTM and CDR2 ANQGSEA come from the germline V gene. Unmatched junction bases numbered 14, after V lost 6 bases and J lost 5 bases. The assay was immunoSEQ multiplex PCR, and TCRdb's table has in-frame clones only and misses some. The repertoire consists of fewer than 150,000 clones, with 65% to 85% occurring once and the leading ten covering less than 2%. This specimen comes from a study of blood T cell repertoires in COVID-19. V and J are TRBV29-1 and TRBJ2-3; 13 bases are a match to TRBD2. Material for sequencing was peripheral blood. The source is a man between 45 and 60 years old with acute or convalescent COVID-19. This chain's CDR3 is CSVVTSGGVVWRDTQYF. CDR3 bases: TGCAGCGTGGTCACTAGCGGGGGGGTTGTTTGGCGAGATACGCAGTATTTT.